The present entry profiles one T cell receptor beta chain with its context. Antigen specificity is unknown. This specimen belongs to a study of a mutant IDH1 vaccine in newly diagnosed glioma. Study-wide background: Antecedent treatment encompassed radiotherapy, temozolomide, or their combination; the majority received both. V12 occurred at week 35 and V13 at week 47. Regarding the study as a whole: Among patients, roughly 94% showed immune responses induced by the vaccine.

From germline, CDR1 is LGHNA and CDR2 YSLEER. CDR3 size: 16 residues. The V end was cut by 2 bases, the J end by 1 base, with 12 bases between. The data were produced by immunoSEQ multiplex PCR, yet TCRdb's version contains in-frame clones alone and is incomplete. The sample lists over 60,000 clones, roughly 79% occurring once. Time point noted: week 35, safety follow-up. In the vaccine, a single dose held 300 ug of the mutant IDH1 20-mer peptide, along with topical imiquimod. Donors had new IDH1-mutant astrocytomas of WHO grade 3 or 4 (ATRX-lost). The V gene is TRBV4-3, the J gene TRBJ1-5, with a possible D match to TRBD1 (5 bases). The source was PBMCs, collected from a glioma patient whose treatment included an IDH1 peptide vaccine. The source of this sequence is a man aged 35-49 years with glioma. The CDR3 bases are TGCGCCAGCAGCCAATCTTGGGCAGGGAGCAATCAGCCCCAGCATTTT. Its protein is CASSQSWAGSNQPQHF.